These 17 T cell receptor beta chains share one sample of origin, sequenced in a study of shared clonotypes between healthy human individuals (TCRdb year 2020). The method behind the library was the immunoSEQ multiplex PCR assay. TCRdb mirrors the immuneACCESS table, restricted to in-frame sequences. Some clones are absent from its copies; in checked studies, under half trace to an unresolved V gene, and the reason for the others is unknown. In all, the sample holds roughly 810,000 clones, and about 96% of those were seen once. Jointly, the top ten make up approximately 0.2% of the sample. CD8 naive samples were CD45RO-negative cells positively selected for CCR7, giving a CD45RA+CCR7+ population that excluded TemRA cells. The sample consisted of naive CD8+ T cells sorted from blood. Interpreted using the paper, the cell subset or site label stands for: CD45RA+CCR7+. These TCRs come from a man aged 25-40 years in good health.

In its sample, this clone was seen once. The chain carries TRBV18 and TRBJ2-3; D not resolved. The ends were cut back, 8 bases at V and 2 bases at J, with 11 bases in the middle. Germline V gives CDR1 KGHSH, CDR2 LQKENI. There are 13 residues in the CDR3. The CDR3 is CASAEDPTDTQYF. CDR3 coding DNA: TGTGCCAGCGCAGAGGACCCCACAGATACGCAGTATTTT.

This sequence joins TRBV7-6 and TRBJ2-1; no clear D gene. The CDR3 consists of 13 residues. Trimming took off 3 bases at V and 8 bases at J, with 11 bases between the two ends. Per the germline V gene, CDR1 is SGHVS and CDR2 is FNYEAQ. The CDR3: CASSFRQRDEQFF. The CDR3 region has the DNA TGTGCCAGCAGCTTTAGACAACGGGATGAGCAGTTCTTC.

The chain carries TRBV5-1 and TRBJ2-5, with D unclear. V lost 3 bases and J lost 4, with 16 bases in between. This CDR3 is 15 amino acids long. The V gene's germline CDR1 is SGHRS and CDR2 YFSETQ. The CDR3 sequence is CASSWYTVEGETQYF. In DNA, the CDR3 is TGCGCCAGCAGCTGGTACACGGTGGAAGGAGAGACCCAGTACTTC.

The chain combines TRBV6-1 with TRBJ1-2; 10 bases match TRBD1. The CDR3 covers 18 residues. J gave up 2 bases and V 4 bases, and 13 bases lay outside the gene matches. CDR1 and CDR2 from the germline V gene are MNHNS and SASEGT. Written as DNA, the CDR3 is TGTGCCAGCAGTGTAGCTGGGACAGGGGAGGAGTGGAACTATGGCTACACCTTC. Translated, it gives CASSVAGTGEEWNYGYTF.

V usage is TRBV7-9 and J usage is TRBJ2-7, with a possible D match to TRBD2 (7 bases). The ends were cut back, 2 bases at V and 2 bases at J, with 19 bases in the middle. CDR1 is SEHNR and CDR2 is FQNEAQ in the germline V gene (reference sequence). The CDR3 has 17 residues. The chain's CDR3 is CASSLFGGGAPPYEQYF. Written as DNA, the CDR3 is TGTGCCAGCAGCTTATTCGGTGGGGGGGCCCCCCCCTACGAGCAGTACTTC.

The rearrangement joins TRBV5-1 to TRBJ2-1, with 8 bases that match TRBD1. CDR3 length equals 14 residues. The germline V gene encodes CDR1 SGHRS and CDR2 YFSETQ. V was pared by 6 bases and J by 5 bases, with 7 bases of the junction left unmatched. CDR3 coding DNA: TGCGCCAGCAACCCCGGACAGGGTCACAATGAGCAGTTCTTC. Translation: CASNPGQGHNEQFF.

V gene TRBV28 combines with J gene TRBJ2-2; D uncertain. The CDR3 has 13 residues. Germline V gene sequence: CDR1 MDHEN, CDR2 SYDVKM. Deletions cut 6 bases from V and 1 base from J, with 6 bases between. In nucleotides, the CDR3 is TGTGCCAGCAGGTACAGGAACACCGGGGAGCTGTTTTTT. Protein: CASRYRNTGELFF. The entire variable domain, with the rest obtained from reference TRBV28 and TRBJ2-2, is as follows: DVKVTQSSRYLVKRTGEKVFLECVQDMDHENMFWYRQDPGLGLRLIYFSYDVKMKEKGDIPEGYSVSREKKERFSLILESASTNQTSMYLCASRYRNTGELFFGEGSRLTVL.

This clone was observed a few times. The gene calls are TRBV7-9 and TRBJ2-1; 7 nucleotides line up with TRBD2. The CDR3 runs to 13 residues. V gave up 2 bases and J gave up 10 bases; unmatched junction bases: 5. CDR1 is SEHNR, CDR2 FQNEAQ, per germline (reference sequence). The CDR3 loop reads CASSLLSGKEQFF. The CDR3 DNA reads TGTGCCAGCAGCTTACTCAGCGGGAAGGAGCAGTTCTTC.

This clone was recorded only once. The V gene is TRBV27, the J gene TRBJ2-2; D not resolved. V was shortened by 6 bases and J by 0 bases, with 17 bases between the two germline ends. This CDR3 comprises 17 residues. Germline CDR1 MNHEY, CDR2 SMNVEV (reference sequence). CDR3 sequence: CASSVFGSQANTGELFF. DNA for the CDR3: TGTGCCAGCAGCGTTTTCGGCAGCCAAGCGAACACCGGGGAGCTGTTTTTT.

In this sample, this clone turned up a few times. This sequence joins TRBV7-2 and TRBJ2-5; D remains ambiguous. V was pared by 1 base and J by 5 bases, with 5 bases between. This CDR3 comprises 12 residues. Germline assignment: CDR1 SGHTA and CDR2 FQGNSA. DNA of the CDR3: TGTGCCAGCAGCTTAGATCGGGAGACCCAGTACTTC. Its translation is CASSLDRETQYF.

The rearrangement joins TRBV10-3 to TRBJ2-7; possibly TRBD2 for D (5 bases). The ends were cut back, 2 bases at V and 2 bases at J, with 7 bases in the middle. The CDR3 runs to 13 residues. Germline V CDR1 and CDR2: ENHRY, SYGVKD. The CDR3 spells CAISEAGAYEQYF. CDR3 nucleotides: TGTGCCATCAGTGAGGCCGGGGCCTACGAGCAGTACTTC.

The V gene is TRBV4-2, the J gene TRBJ2-7; D is undetermined. Germline values: CDR1 LGHNA, CDR2 YNFKEQ. The CDR3 extends over 17 amino acids. Trimming shortened V by 5 bases and J by 0 bases, and 20 bases separated the two germline ends. For the CDR3, the DNA is TGTGCCAGCAGCGCTTCCAGCTCCCCAGGATTCTCCTACGAGCAGTACTTC. Its protein product is CASSASSSPGFSYEQYF.

This CDR3 is CASSPSQKIRGELFF. The DNA of the CDR3 is TGTGCCAGCAGCCCTTCCCAAAAAATCAGGGGGGAGCTGTTTTTT. The chain links TRBV7-9 to TRBJ2-2; D gene uncertain. From germline, CDR1 is SEHNR and CDR2 FQNEAQ (reference sequence). Trimming left V 5 bases short and J 8 bases short, with 18 bases between. The CDR3 totals 15 residues.

The chain combines TRBV2 with TRBJ2-7; possibly TRBD2 for D (5 bases). Germline CDR1 and CDR2: SNHLY and FYNNEI. The CDR3 runs 13 residues. The germline V and J ends were trimmed by 8 bases and 2 bases, with 13 bases remaining between them. CDR3 DNA: TGTGCCAGCCCCGGACTCTCTCCCTACGAGCAGTACTTC. This codes for CASPGLSPYEQYF.

The chain couples TRBV28 to TRBJ2-7; D is uncertain. V lost 8 bases and J lost 5, with 13 bases in between. The CDR3 is made up of 12 amino acids. Germline CDR1 reads MDHEN; CDR2 reads SYDVKM. The CDR3 DNA reads TGTGCCAGCGGGCCACGTAGGCACGAGCAGTACTTC. It translates to CASGPRRHEQYF.

V gene TRBV27 combines with J gene TRBJ2-3; TRBD1 or TRBD2 may be the D gene (6 bases each). The CDR3 sequence is 16 residues long. Germline CDR1 and CDR2: MNHEY and SMNVEV (reference sequence). V was pared by 0 bases and J by 10 bases, with 20 bases between. The CDR3 region has the DNA TGTGCCAGCAGTTTATCTCCGGGGGCGGATTATCTTGCGCAGTATTTT. This codes for CASSLSPGADYLAQYF.

Only one count was recorded for this clone. The rearrangement uses TRBV28 and TRBJ1-1; possibly TRBD1 for D (6 bases). Germline values: CDR1 MDHEN, CDR2 SYDVKM. The CDR3 totals 14 residues. V was shortened by 8 bases and J by 3 bases, with 16 bases between the two germline ends. DNA of the CDR3: TGTGCCAGCTGCAAGGGGGAGACAGACACTGAAGCTTTCTTT. This gives the protein CASCKGETDTEAFF.